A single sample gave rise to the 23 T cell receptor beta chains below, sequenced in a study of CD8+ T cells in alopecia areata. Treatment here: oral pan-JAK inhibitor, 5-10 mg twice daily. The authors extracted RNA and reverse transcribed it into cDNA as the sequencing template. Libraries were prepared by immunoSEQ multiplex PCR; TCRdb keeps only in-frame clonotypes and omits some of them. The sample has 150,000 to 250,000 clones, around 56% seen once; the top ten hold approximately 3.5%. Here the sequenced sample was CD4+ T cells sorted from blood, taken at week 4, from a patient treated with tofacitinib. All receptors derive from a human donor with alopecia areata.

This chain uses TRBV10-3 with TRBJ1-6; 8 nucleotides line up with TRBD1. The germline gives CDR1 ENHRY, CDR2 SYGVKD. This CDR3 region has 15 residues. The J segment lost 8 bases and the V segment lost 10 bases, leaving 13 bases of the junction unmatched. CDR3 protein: CATTAVQGAHSPLHF. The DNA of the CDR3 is TGTGCCACGACCGCAGTCCAGGGGGCTCATTCACCCCTCCACTTT.

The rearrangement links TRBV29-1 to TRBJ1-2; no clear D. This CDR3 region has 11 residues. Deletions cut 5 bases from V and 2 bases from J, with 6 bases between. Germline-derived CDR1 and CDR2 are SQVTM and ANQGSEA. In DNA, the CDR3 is TGCAGCGTTTTGGAAAACTATGGCTACACCTTC. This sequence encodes CSVLENYGYTF.

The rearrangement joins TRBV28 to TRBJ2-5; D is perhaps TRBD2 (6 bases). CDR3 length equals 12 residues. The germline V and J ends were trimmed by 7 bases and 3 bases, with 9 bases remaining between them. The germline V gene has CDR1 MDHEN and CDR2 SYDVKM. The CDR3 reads CASKWGEETQYF. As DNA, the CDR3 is TGTGCCAGCAAATGGGGGGAAGAGACCCAGTACTTC. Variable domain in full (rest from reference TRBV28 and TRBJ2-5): DVKVTQSSRYLVKRTGEKVFLECVQDMDHENMFWYRQDPGLGLRLIYFSYDVKMKEKGDIPEGYSVSREKKERFSLILESASTNQTSMYLCASKWGEETQYFGPGTRLLVL.

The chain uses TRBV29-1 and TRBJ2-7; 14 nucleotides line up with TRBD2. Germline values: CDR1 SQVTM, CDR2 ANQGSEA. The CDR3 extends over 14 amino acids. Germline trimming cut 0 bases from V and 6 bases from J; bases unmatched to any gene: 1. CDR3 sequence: CSVEETSGGAEQYF. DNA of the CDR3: TGCAGCGTTGAAGAGACTAGCGGGGGGGCCGAGCAGTACTTC.

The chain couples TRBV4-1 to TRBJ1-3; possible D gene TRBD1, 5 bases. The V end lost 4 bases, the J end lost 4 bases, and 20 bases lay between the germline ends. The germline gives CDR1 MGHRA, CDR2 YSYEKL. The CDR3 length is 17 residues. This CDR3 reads CASSLSSGSSGGNTIYF. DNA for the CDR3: TGCGCCAGCAGCCTATCATCAGGGTCCTCGGGAGGAAACACCATATATTTT.

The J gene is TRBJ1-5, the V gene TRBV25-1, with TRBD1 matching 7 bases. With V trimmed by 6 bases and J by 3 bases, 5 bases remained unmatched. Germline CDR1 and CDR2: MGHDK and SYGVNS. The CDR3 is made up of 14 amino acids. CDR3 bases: TGTGCCAGCAGCGAGACAGGGTTCAATCAGCCCCAGCATTTT. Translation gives CASSETGFNQPQHF.

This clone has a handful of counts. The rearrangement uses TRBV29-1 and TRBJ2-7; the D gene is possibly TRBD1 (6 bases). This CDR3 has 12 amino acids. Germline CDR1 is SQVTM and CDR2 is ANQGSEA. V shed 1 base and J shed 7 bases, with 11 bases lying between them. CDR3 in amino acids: CSVEVTGFEQYF. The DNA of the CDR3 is TGCAGCGTTGAAGTCACAGGGTTTGAGCAGTACTTC.

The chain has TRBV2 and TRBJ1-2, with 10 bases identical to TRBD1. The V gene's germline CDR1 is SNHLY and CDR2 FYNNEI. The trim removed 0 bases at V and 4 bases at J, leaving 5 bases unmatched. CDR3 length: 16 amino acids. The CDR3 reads CASSEALGQGLYGYTF. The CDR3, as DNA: TGTGCCAGCAGTGAAGCCTTGGGACAGGGGCTCTATGGCTACACCTTC.

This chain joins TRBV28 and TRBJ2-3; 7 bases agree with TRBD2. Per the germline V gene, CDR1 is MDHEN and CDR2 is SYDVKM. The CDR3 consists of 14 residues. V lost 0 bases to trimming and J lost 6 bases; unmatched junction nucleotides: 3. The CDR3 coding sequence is TGTGCCAGCAGTTTATGGCGGGAGCCCGATACGCAGTATTTT. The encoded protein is CASSLWREPDTQYF.

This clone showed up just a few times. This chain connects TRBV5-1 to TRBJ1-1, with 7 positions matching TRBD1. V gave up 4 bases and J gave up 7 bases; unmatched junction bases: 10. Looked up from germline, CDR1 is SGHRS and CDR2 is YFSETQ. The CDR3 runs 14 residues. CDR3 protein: CASSADRAGIEAFF. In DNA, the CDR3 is TGCGCCAGCAGCGCCGACAGGGCAGGGATTGAAGCTTTCTTT. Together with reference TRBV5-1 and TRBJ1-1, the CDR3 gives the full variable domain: KAGVTQTPRYLIKTRGQQVTLSCSPISGHRSVSWYQQTPGQGLQFLFEYFSETQRNKGNFPGRFSGRQFSNSRSEMNVSTLELGDSALYLCASSADRAGIEAFFGQGTRLTVV.

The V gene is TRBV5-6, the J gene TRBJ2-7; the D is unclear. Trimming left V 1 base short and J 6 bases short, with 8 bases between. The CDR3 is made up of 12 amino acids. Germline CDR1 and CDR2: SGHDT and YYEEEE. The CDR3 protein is CASSLQFREQYF. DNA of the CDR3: TGTGCCAGCAGCTTGCAGTTTCGCGAGCAGTACTTC.

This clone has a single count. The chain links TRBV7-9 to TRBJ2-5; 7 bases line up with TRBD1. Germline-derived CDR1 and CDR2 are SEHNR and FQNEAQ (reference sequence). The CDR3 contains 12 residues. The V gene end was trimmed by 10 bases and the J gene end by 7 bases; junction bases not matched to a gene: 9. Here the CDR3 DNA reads TGTGCCATTCAGGGGGAGAGGGGGACCCAGTACTTC. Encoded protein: CAIQGERGTQYF.

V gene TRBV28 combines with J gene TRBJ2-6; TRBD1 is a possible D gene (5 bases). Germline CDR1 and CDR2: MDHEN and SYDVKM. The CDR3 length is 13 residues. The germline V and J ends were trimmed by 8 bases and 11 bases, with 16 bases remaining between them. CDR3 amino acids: CASSWTRRDVLTF. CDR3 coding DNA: TGTGCCAGCTCGTGGACAAGAAGGGACGTCCTGACTTTC.

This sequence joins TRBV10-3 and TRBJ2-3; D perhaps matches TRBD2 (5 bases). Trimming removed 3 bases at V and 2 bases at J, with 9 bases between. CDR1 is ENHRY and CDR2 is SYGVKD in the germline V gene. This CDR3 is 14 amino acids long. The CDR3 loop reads CAISDTRHTDTQYF. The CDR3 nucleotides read TGTGCCATCAGTGACACTAGGCACACAGATACGCAGTATTTT.

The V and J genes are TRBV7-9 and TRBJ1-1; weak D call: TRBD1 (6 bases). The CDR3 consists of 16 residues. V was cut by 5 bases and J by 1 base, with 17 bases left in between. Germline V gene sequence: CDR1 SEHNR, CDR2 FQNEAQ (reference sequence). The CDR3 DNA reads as TGTGCCAGCAGCCTAACAGGGTTCGCAAGGAACACTGAAGCTTTCTTT. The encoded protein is CASSLTGFARNTEAFF.

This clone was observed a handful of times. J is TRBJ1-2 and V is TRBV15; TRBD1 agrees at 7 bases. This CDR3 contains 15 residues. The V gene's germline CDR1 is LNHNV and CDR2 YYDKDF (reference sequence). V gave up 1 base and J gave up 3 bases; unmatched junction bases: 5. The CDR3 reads CATSRGRDRDYGYTF. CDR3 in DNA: TGTGCCACCAGCAGAGGTAGAGACAGGGACTATGGCTACACCTTC. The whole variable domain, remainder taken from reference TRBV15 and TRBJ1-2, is DAMVIQNPRYQVTQFGKPVTLSCSQTLNHNVMYWYQQKSSQAPKLLFHYYDKDFNNEADTPDNFQSRRPNTSFCFLDIRSPGLGDTAMYLCATSRGRDRDYGYTFGSGTRLTVV.

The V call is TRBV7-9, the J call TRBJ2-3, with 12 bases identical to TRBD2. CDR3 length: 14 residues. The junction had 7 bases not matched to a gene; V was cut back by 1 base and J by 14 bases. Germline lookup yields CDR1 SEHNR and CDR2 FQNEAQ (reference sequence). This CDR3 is CASSLGQLAGGWYF. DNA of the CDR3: TGTGCCAGCAGCTTAGGGCAACTAGCGGGGGGTTGGTATTTT.

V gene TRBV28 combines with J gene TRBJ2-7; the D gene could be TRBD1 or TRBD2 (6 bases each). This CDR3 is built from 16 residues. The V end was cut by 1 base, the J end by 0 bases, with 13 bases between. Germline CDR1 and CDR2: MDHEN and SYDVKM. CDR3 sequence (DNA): TGTGCCAGCAGTTTATTTGCGGGACAAGGCTCCTACGAGCAGTACTTC. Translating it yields CASSLFAGQGSYEQYF.

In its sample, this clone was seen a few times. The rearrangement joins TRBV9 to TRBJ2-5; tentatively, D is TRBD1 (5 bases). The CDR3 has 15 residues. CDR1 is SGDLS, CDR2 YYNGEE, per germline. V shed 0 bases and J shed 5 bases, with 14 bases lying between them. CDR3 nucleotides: TGTGCCAGCAGCGTAGACGGCTCAGGGTGGGAGACCCAGTACTTC. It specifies CASSVDGSGWETQYF. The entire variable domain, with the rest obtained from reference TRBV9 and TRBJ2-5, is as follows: DSGVTQTPKHLITATGQRVTLRCSPRSGDLSVYWYQQSLDQGLQFLIQYYNGEERAKGNILERFSAQQFPDLHSELNLSSLELGDSALYFCASSVDGSGWETQYFGPGTRLLVL.

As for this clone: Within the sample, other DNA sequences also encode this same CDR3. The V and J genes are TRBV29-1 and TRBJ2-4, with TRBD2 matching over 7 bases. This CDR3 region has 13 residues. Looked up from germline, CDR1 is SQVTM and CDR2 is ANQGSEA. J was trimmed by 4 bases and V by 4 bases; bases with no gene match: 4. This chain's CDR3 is CSVGGRAKNIQYF. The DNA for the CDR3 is TGCAGCGTTGGGGGGAGGGCGAAAAACATTCAGTACTTC.

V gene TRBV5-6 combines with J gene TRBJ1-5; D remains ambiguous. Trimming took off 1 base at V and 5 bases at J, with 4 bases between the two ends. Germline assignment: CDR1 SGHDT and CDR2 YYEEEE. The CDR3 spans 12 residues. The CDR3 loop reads CASSLLDQPQHF. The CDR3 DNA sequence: TGTGCCAGCAGCTTGTTGGATCAGCCCCAGCATTTT.

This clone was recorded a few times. CDR3 sequence (DNA): TGTGCCAGCAGCGTGGAAATGATTAGGACCGGGGAGCTGTTTTTT. Its translation: CASSVEMIRTGELFF. This chain uses TRBV2 with TRBJ2-2; D is undetermined. Trimming removed 6 bases at V and 5 bases at J, with 16 bases between. The germline V gene encodes CDR1 SNHLY and CDR2 FYNNEI. There are 15 residues in the CDR3.

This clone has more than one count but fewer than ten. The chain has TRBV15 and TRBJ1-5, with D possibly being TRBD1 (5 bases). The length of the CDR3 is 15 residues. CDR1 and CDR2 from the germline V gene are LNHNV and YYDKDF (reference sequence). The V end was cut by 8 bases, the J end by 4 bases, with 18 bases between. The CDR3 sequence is CATSRDPGSNQPQHF. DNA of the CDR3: TGTGCCACCTCACGGGACCCAGGAAGTAATCAGCCCCAGCATTTT. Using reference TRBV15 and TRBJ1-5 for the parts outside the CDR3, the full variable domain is DAMVIQNPRYQVTQFGKPVTLSCSQTLNHNVMYWYQQKSSQAPKLLFHYYDKDFNNEADTPDNFQSRRPNTSFCFLDIRSPGLGDTAMYLCATSRDPGSNQPQHFGDGTRLSIL.